The 19 T cell receptor beta chains in this list originate from one sample, sequenced in a study of OX40 agonist ivuxolimab in advanced cancers. Only in-frame clones appear in the TCRdb table, and some are missing; sequencing was by immunoSEQ multiplex PCR. Counted here are 70,000 to 95,000 clones, approximately 90% occurring once; the ten biggest clones make up roughly 0.5%. Here the sequenced sample was CD4+ or CD8+ T cells sorted from blood, taken in a trial of the OX40 agonist ivuxolimab. These receptors all come from an adult with an advanced solid tumor such as melanoma, head and neck, liver or kidney cancer.

The chain couples TRBV5-4 to TRBJ2-7; D is undetermined. Trimming pared 3 bases from V and 6 bases from J, leaving 16 bases between. The CDR3 is made up of 14 amino acids. Germline CDR1 SGHNT, CDR2 YYREEE (reference sequence). For the CDR3, the DNA is TGTGCCAGCAGCTCCGGGCCAAGGATTTCCGAGCAGTACTTC. This sequence encodes CASSSGPRISEQYF.

This chain links TRBV2 with TRBJ1-6; 10 bases align to TRBD1. The CDR3 covers 15 residues. V shed 3 bases and J 9 bases; nucleotides not matched to a gene: 5. CDR1 is SNHLY and CDR2 is FYNNEI in the germline V gene. CDR3 in amino acids: CASSDYDRGLSPLHF. The DNA for the CDR3 is TGTGCCAGCAGTGACTACGACAGGGGGCTTTCACCCCTCCACTTT.

The rearrangement links TRBV6-5 to TRBJ2-7, with 7 positions matching TRBD1. Germline V gene lookup returns CDR1 MNHEY and CDR2 SVGAGI. The CDR3 contains 13 residues. V gave up 6 bases and J gave up 2 bases; unmatched junction bases: 4. CDR3 nucleotide sequence: TGTGCCAGCAGGCGACAGGGTGCCTACGAGCAGTACTTC. The encoded protein is CASRRQGAYEQYF.

This chain connects TRBV2 to TRBJ2-3, with 10 bases lining up with TRBD2. Unmatched junction bases numbered 11, after V lost 5 bases and J lost 0 bases. Germline V gene data show CDR1 as SNHLY and CDR2 as FYNNEI. The CDR3 consists of 18 residues. CDR3 nucleotides: TGTGCCAGCAGTCCAGGAGGACTAGCGGTCTCTAGCACAGATACGCAGTATTTT. Protein product: CASSPGGLAVSSTDTQYF.

The rearrangement uses TRBV9 and TRBJ1-4; a possible D gene is TRBD1 (6 bases). V lost 0 bases and J 8 bases, leaving 11 bases between the germline ends. Germline-derived CDR1 and CDR2 are SGDLS and YYNGEE. This CDR3 has 14 residues. CDR3 in amino acids: CASSVGTVGEKLFF. Written as DNA, the CDR3 is TGTGCCAGCAGCGTAGGGACAGTTGGGGAAAAACTGTTTTTT. Combining the CDR3 with reference TRBV9 and TRBJ1-4 gives the whole variable domain DSGVTQTPKHLITATGQRVTLRCSPRSGDLSVYWYQQSLDQGLQFLIQYYNGEERAKGNILERFSAQQFPDLHSELNLSSLELGDSALYFCASSVGTVGEKLFFGSGTQLSVL.

The J gene is TRBJ1-4, the V gene TRBV29-1, with TRBD1 matching over 9 bases. CDR1 and CDR2 (germline): SQVTM, ANQGSEA. V shed 4 bases and J 7 bases; nucleotides not matched to a gene: 7. The CDR3 has 14 amino acids. The CDR3: CSVGRGQGSEKLFF. The CDR3 DNA reads as TGCAGCGTTGGTCGGGGACAGGGTAGTGAAAAACTGTTTTTT.

The chain has TRBV9 and TRBJ2-5; TRBD1 aligns across 9 bases. Trimming at V came to 0 bases and at J to 5 bases, leaving 8 bases not matched to a gene. Per germline, CDR1 SGDLS and CDR2 YYNGEE. The CDR3 is made up of 16 amino acids. CDR3 region: CASSVGAPGQGETQYF. CDR3 nucleotide sequence: TGTGCCAGCAGCGTAGGAGCCCCGGGACAGGGCGAGACCCAGTACTTC.

This chain links TRBV10-3 with TRBJ2-3; D remains ambiguous. The CDR3 contains 15 residues. The germline gives CDR1 ENHRY, CDR2 SYGVKD. V was clipped by 0 bases and J by 4 bases, with 11 bases between them. This CDR3 is CAISESGRLADTQYF. The CDR3 coding sequence is TGTGCCATCAGTGAGTCCGGCAGATTGGCAGATACGCAGTATTTT.

V usage is TRBV10-1 and J usage is TRBJ2-2; no reliable D call. This CDR3 has 13 residues. The ends were cut back, 1 base at V and 6 bases at J, with 6 bases in the middle. CDR1 WNHNN and CDR2 SYGVQD come from the germline V gene (reference sequence). DNA of the CDR3: TGCGCCAGCAGTGAGTTGAGGTCCGGGGAGCTGTTTTTT. Protein sequence: CASSELRSGELFF.

The chain is built from TRBV11-2 and TRBJ2-2; 7 bases match TRBD2. Germline CDR1 and CDR2: SGHAT and FQNNGV. Unmatched junction bases numbered 6, after V lost 5 bases and J lost 0 bases. The CDR3 is 16 residues long. In nucleotides, the CDR3 is TGTGCCAGCAGCGGCCCCGGGACTACGAACACCGGGGAGCTGTTTTTT. This sequence encodes CASSGPGTTNTGELFF.

The chain uses TRBV5-1 and TRBJ2-1; 11 bases match TRBD1. V trimming: 3 bases; J trimming: 5 bases; junction bases outside the gene matches: 4. CDR1 and CDR2 from the germline V gene are SGHRS and YFSETQ. The CDR3 is made up of 15 amino acids. The CDR3 loop is CASSWGTGGNNEQFF. The CDR3 DNA is TGCGCCAGCAGCTGGGGGACAGGGGGAAACAATGAGCAGTTCTTC. The complete variable domain, with remaining parts taken from reference TRBV5-1 and TRBJ2-1, reads KAGVTQTPRYLIKTRGQQVTLSCSPISGHRSVSWYQQTPGQGLQFLFEYFSETQRNKGNFPGRFSGRQFSNSRSEMNVSTLELGDSALYLCASSWGTGGNNEQFFGPGTRLTVL.

This chain joins TRBV28 and TRBJ2-4; D unclear. The germline V gene encodes CDR1 MDHEN and CDR2 SYDVKM. Trimming left V 5 bases short and J 0 bases short, with 8 bases between. CDR3 length equals 14 residues. This CDR3 reads CASSRWEAKNIQYF. DNA for the CDR3: TGTGCCAGCAGTCGATGGGAAGCCAAAAACATTCAGTACTTC.

This clone appeared a single time. This chain links TRBV6-6 with TRBJ2-7; D possibly matches TRBD1 or TRBD2 (5 bases each). Germline CDR1 reads MNHNY; CDR2 reads SVGAGI (reference sequence). This CDR3 has 16 residues. V shed 6 bases and J shed 2 bases, with 20 bases lying between them. The CDR3: CASSPSPVMDTYEQYF. In DNA form, the CDR3 reads TGTGCCAGCAGCCCTAGCCCGGTGATGGACACCTACGAGCAGTACTTC.

The chain has TRBV27 and TRBJ1-6, with TRBD1 matching 11 bases. CDR3 length equals 15 residues. V lost 5 bases and J lost 6; bases outside the gene matches: 3. Germline-derived CDR1 and CDR2 are MNHEY and SMNVEV (reference sequence). Written as DNA, the CDR3 is TGTGCCAGCAGTCCCGGGACAGGGGGTAATTCACCCCTCCACTTT. Its translation: CASSPGTGGNSPLHF.

V is TRBV7-9 and J is TRBJ1-3; D gene unclear. The CDR3 sequence is 16 residues long. Germline V CDR1 and CDR2: SEHNR, FQNEAQ (reference sequence). With 5 bases removed from V and 0 bases from J, the gap between germline ends came to 14 bases. The CDR3 DNA follows: TGTGCCAGCAGCCCGTTTGAGGTTACCTCTGGAAACACCATATATTTT. It codes for CASSPFEVTSGNTIYF.

The chain is built from TRBV11-2 and TRBJ2-7; 7 positions agree with TRBD1. Trimming removed 8 bases from V and 0 bases from J; junction bases left unmatched: 7. CDR1 is SGHAT and CDR2 is FQNNGV in the germline V gene. The CDR3 contains 14 residues. CDR3 nucleotides: TGTGCCAGCCTTCCTACAGGGGACTCCTACGAGCAGTACTTC. Amino acids: CASLPTGDSYEQYF.

A single count supports this clone. V usage is TRBV5-1 and J usage is TRBJ1-1, with TRBD1 identical over 8 bases. CDR3 length: 17 residues. With 4 bases clipped from V and 2 bases from J, the junction kept 13 bases outside the gene matches. Germline CDR1 and CDR2: SGHRS and YFSETQ. The CDR3, as DNA: TGCGCCAGCAGCCAACAGGGGGGCACTCGGTTTAACACTGAAGCTTTCTTT. It codes for CASSQQGGTRFNTEAFF.

V and J are TRBV5-1 and TRBJ2-3, with TRBD1 identical over 7 bases. The germline gives CDR1 SGHRS, CDR2 YFSETQ. The CDR3 is made up of 15 amino acids. Unmatched junction bases numbered 4, after V lost 1 base and J lost 2 bases. The CDR3 DNA sequence: TGCGCCAGCAGCTTGTGGGACAGCAACACAGATACGCAGTATTTT. Protein sequence: CASSLWDSNTDTQYF.

V is TRBV7-6 and J is TRBJ1-4; D gene ambiguous. Trimming left V 5 bases short and J 5 bases short, with 15 bases between. The germline gives CDR1 SGHVS, CDR2 FNYEAQ. The CDR3 consists of 15 residues. This CDR3 is CASSPTGTRNEKLFF. CDR3 DNA sequence: TGTGCCAGCAGCCCAACGGGTACAAGAAATGAAAAACTGTTTTTT.